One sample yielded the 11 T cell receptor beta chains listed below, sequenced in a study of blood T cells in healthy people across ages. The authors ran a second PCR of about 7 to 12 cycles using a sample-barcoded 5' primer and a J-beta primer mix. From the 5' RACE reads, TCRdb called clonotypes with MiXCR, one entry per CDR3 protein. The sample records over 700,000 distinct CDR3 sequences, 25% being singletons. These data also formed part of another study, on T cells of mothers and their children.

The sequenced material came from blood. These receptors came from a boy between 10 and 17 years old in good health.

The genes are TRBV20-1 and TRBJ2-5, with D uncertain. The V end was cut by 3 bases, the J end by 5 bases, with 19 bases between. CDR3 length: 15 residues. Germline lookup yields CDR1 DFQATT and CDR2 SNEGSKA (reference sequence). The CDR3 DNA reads TGCAGTGCTAGTCTCCCGACCGGGCTGAGGGAGACCCAGTACTTC. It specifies CSASLPTGLRETQYF.

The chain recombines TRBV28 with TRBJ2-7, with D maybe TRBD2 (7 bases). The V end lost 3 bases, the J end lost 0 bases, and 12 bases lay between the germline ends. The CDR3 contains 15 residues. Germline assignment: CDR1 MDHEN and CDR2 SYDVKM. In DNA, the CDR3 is TGTGCCAGCAGTTTTGTAGGGGGGGGCTCCTACGAGCAGTACTTC. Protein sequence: CASSFVGGGSYEQYF.

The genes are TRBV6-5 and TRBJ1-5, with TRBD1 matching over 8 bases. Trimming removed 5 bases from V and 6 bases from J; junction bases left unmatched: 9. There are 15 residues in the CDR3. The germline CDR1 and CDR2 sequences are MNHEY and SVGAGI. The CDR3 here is CASSTGQGRVQPQHF. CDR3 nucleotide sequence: TGTGCCAGCAGTACAGGACAGGGAAGGGTTCAGCCCCAGCATTTT.

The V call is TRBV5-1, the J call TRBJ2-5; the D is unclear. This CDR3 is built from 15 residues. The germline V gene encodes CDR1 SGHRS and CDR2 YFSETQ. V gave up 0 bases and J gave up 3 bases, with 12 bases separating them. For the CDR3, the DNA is TGCGCCAGCAGCTTGGAAGGCAGACTTAAAGAGACCCAGTACTTC. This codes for CASSLEGRLKETQYF.

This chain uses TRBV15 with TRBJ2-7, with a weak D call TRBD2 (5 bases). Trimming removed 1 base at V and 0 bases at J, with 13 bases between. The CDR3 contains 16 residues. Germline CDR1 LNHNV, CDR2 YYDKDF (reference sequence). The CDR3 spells CATSRGGIPTSYEQYF. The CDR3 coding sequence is TGTGCCACCAGCAGAGGAGGGATTCCTACCTCCTACGAGCAGTACTTC. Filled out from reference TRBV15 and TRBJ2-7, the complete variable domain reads DAMVIQNPRYQVTQFGKPVTLSCSQTLNHNVMYWYQQKSSQAPKLLFHYYDKDFNNEADTPDNFQSRRPNTSFCFLDIRSPGLGDTAMYLCATSRGGIPTSYEQYFGPGTRLTVT.

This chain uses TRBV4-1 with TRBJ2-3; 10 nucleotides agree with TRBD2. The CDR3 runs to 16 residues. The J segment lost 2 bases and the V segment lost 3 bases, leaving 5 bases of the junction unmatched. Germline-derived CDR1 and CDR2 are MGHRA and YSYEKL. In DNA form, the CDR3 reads TGCGCCAGCAGCCACTTAGCGGGAGGCCACACAGATACGCAGTATTTT. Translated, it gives CASSHLAGGHTDTQYF.

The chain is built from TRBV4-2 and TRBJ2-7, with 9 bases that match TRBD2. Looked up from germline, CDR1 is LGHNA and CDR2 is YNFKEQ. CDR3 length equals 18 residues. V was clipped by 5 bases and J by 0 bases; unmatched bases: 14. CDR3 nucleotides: TGTGCCAGCAGCAAGGGACCCCATATAGCGGGGGCCTCCTACGAGCAGTACTTC. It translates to CASSKGPHIAGASYEQYF.

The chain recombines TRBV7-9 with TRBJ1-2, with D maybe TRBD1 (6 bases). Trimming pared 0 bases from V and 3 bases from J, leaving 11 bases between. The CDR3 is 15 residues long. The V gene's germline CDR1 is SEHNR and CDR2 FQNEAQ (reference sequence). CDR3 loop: CASSLATSGDYGYTF. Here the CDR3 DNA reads TGTGCCAGCAGCTTAGCGACATCAGGGGACTATGGCTACACCTTC.

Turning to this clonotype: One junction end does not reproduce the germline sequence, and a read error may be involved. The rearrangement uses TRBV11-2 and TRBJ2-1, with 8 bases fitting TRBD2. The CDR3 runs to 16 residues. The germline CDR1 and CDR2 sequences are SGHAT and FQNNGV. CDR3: CPSKTGGLAGNNEQFF. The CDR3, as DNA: TGTCCCAGCAAAACCGGGGGGCTAGCGGGTAACAATGAGCAGTTCTTC.

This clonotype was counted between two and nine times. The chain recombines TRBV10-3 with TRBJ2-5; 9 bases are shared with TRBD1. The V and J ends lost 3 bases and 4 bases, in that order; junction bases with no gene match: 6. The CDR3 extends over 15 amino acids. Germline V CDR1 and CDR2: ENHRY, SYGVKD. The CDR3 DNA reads TGTGCCATCAGTGAAAACAGGGGGCGCTCAGAGACCCAGTACTTC. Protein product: CAISENRGRSETQYF.

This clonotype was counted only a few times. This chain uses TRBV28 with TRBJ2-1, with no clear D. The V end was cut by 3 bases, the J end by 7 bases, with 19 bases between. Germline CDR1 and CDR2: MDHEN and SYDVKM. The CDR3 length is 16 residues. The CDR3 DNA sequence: TGTGCCAGCAGTTTCAATAAAAAGGGCCCTAGGAATGAGCAGTTCTTC. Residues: CASSFNKKGPRNEQFF.